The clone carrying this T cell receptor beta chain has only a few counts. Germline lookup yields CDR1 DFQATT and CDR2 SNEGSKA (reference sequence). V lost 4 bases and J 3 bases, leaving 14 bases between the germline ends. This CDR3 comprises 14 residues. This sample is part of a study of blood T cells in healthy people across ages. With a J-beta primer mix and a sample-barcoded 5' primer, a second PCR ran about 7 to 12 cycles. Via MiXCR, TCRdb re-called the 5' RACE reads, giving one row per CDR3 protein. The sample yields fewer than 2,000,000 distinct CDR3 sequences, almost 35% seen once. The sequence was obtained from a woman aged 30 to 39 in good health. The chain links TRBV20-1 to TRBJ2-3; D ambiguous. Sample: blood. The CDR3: CSAMSNTLTDTQYF. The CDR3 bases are TGCAGTGCTATGTCCAACACCTTAACAGATACGCAGTATTTT.